Presented here are 26 T cell receptor beta chains from one specimen sequenced in a study. Each CDR3 protein is one row after TCRdb ran MiXCR on the RT-PCR reads. The table includes around 700,000 distinct CDR3 sequences, approximately 15% detected once. The sample taken for sequencing was memory CD4+ T cells from blood. These receptors originate from a female donor in good health, serving as a healthy control.

This chain links TRBV3-1 with TRBJ2-3; 11 bases are a match to TRBD1. CDR1 is LGHDT and CDR2 is YNNKEL in the germline V gene (reference sequence). The junction had 5 bases not matched to a gene; V was cut back by 4 bases and J by 5 bases. CDR3 length: 15 residues. The CDR3 bases are TGTGCCAGCAGCCTCGGGACAGGGGGTCGAGATACGCAGTATTTT. Protein product: CASSLGTGGRDTQYF.

The chain employs TRBV2 and TRBJ2-5, with D tentatively TRBD2 (6 bases). This CDR3 contains 15 residues. Germline values: CDR1 SNHLY, CDR2 FYNNEI. V gave up 6 bases and J gave up 1 base, with 15 bases separating them. DNA of the CDR3: TGTGCCAGCAGCGGTCTGGCGGGGATCCAAGAGACCCAGTACTTC. Encoded protein: CASSGLAGIQETQYF.

There are many counts of this clonotype. This chain links TRBV5-8 with TRBJ1-5, with D uncertain. The V end was cut by 3 bases, the J end by 4 bases, with 11 bases between. The CDR3 sequence is 14 residues long. The V gene's germline CDR1 is SGHTS and CDR2 YDEGEE. The CDR3 DNA is TGTGCCAGCAGCTACGATCCTCAGAATCAGCCCCAGCATTTT. Its translation is CASSYDPQNQPQHF.

The rearrangement uses TRBV12-3 or TRBV12-4 and TRBJ1-3; TRBD1 is a possible D gene (6 bases). Trimming took off 3 bases at V and 0 bases at J, with 9 bases between the two ends. The length of the CDR3 is 15 residues. CDR3 region: CASSLDSHSGNTIYF. DNA of the CDR3: TGTGCCAGCAGTTTGGACAGCCACTCTGGAAACACCATATATTTT.

The table lists this clonotype with many counts. The rearrangement uses TRBV7-2 and TRBJ2-5; D call uncertain. Germline CDR1 and CDR2: SGHTA and FQGNSA. This CDR3 is 11 amino acids long. The V end was cut by 4 bases, the J end by 5 bases, with 5 bases between. The DNA for the CDR3 is TGTGCCAGCAGCTCTTGGGAGACCCAGTACTTC. This gives the protein CASSSWETQYF.

V gene TRBV20-1 combines with J gene TRBJ2-5; 9 bases align to TRBD1. The CDR3 runs to 15 residues. The ends lost 3 bases at V and 2 bases at J; junction bases unmatched: 7. Per germline, CDR1 DFQATT and CDR2 SNEGSKA (reference sequence). CDR3 loop: CSARRQGQGQETQYF. CDR3 in DNA: TGCAGTGCTAGGCGTCAGGGACAGGGACAAGAGACCCAGTACTTC.

The genes are TRBV7-2 and TRBJ2-2, with 12 bases that match TRBD2. Germline CDR1 reads SGHTA; CDR2 reads FQGNSA. This CDR3 region has 16 residues. The V and J ends lost 5 bases and 4 bases, in that order; junction bases with no gene match: 5. The DNA of the CDR3 is TGTGCCAGCAGCACCCCACTAGCGGGAGGCACCGGGGAGCTGTTTTTT. Its protein product is CASSTPLAGGTGELFF.

There are many counts of this clonotype. The chain has TRBV9 and TRBJ1-2; D is undetermined. The CDR3 has 14 residues. Germline CDR1 SGDLS, CDR2 YYNGEE. Trimming stripped 4 bases from V and 8 bases from J, with 18 bases between. The CDR3 spells CASSLDSNARGYTF. In DNA form, the CDR3 reads TGTGCCAGCAGCCTAGACTCAAATGCAAGGGGCTACACCTTC.

This clonotype was seen only a few times. The rearrangement uses TRBV20-1 and TRBJ2-7, with 10 positions matching TRBD2. The germline gives CDR1 DFQATT, CDR2 SNEGSKA (reference sequence). Trimming took 6 bases from V and 4 from J; bases not matched to a gene: 12. The CDR3 extends over 15 amino acids. The CDR3, as DNA: TGCAGTGCCCCAGCGGCTAGCGGGAGTGGGTACGAGCAGTACTTC. Amino acids: CSAPAASGSGYEQYF.

The chain is built from TRBV7-8 and TRBJ1-6, with a tentative D call TRBD1 (5 bases). The length of the CDR3 is 16 residues. From germline, CDR1 is SGHVS and CDR2 FQNEAQ. V dropped 1 base and J dropped 7 bases, with 14 bases sitting between them. Here the CDR3 reads CASSLEGSVGNSPLHF. As DNA, the CDR3 is TGTGCCAGCAGCTTAGAGGGGTCAGTAGGAAATTCACCCCTCCACTTT.

This clonotype was seen at least ten times. The chain couples TRBV27 to TRBJ2-5; a weak D match, TRBD2 (5 bases). Deletions cut 8 bases from V and 5 bases from J, with 21 bases between. The CDR3 spans 15 residues. Germline V gives CDR1 MNHEY, CDR2 SMNVEV (reference sequence). CDR3 amino acids: CASRLEATLGETQYF. Written as DNA, the CDR3 is TGTGCCAGCCGCCTGGAGGCCACCCTCGGGGAGACCCAGTACTTC.

V usage is TRBV12-3 or TRBV12-4 and J usage is TRBJ1-1, with D unclear. Trimming cost V 6 bases and J 5 bases, with 7 bases left between them. The CDR3 is 11 amino acids. The CDR3 DNA sequence: TGTGCCAGCAGGGAGGTAACTGAAGCTTTCTTT. This translates into CASREVTEAFF.

This chain joins TRBV27 and TRBJ2-1, with D unresolved. V lost 5 bases and J 4 bases, leaving 15 bases between the germline ends. The CDR3 is 15 amino acids. Germline assignment: CDR1 MNHEY and CDR2 SMNVEV (reference sequence). Written as DNA, the CDR3 is TGTGCCAGCAGTATCCCCCGAAGGGCGTACAATGAGCAGTTCTTC. Residues: CASSIPRRAYNEQFF.

This clonotype was detected a few times. The V gene is TRBV30, the J gene TRBJ2-5, with D possibly being TRBD1 or TRBD2 (6 bases each). Germline V lookup: CDR1 GTSNPN, CDR2 SVGIG (reference sequence). Trimming removed 3 bases at V and 5 bases at J, with 16 bases between. This CDR3 is built from 14 residues. Here the CDR3 reads CAWRRDSGGETQYF. CDR3 in DNA: TGTGCCTGGAGGCGGGACTCCGGGGGCGAGACCCAGTACTTC.

This clonotype was seen a handful of times. The CDR3 DNA reads as TGTGCCAGCAGTTACTTTGGGGGAGGGACCGGGGAGCTGTTTTTT. Translation: CASSYFGGGTGELFF. This chain joins TRBV6-5 and TRBJ2-2; TRBD2 matches at 7 bases. CDR1 MNHEY and CDR2 SVGAGI come from the germline V gene. With 1 base clipped from V and 5 bases from J, the junction kept 4 bases outside the gene matches. There are 15 residues in the CDR3.

Ten or more counts support this clonotype. The CDR3 sequence: CASSLAGTANTEAFF. The CDR3 nucleotides are TGCGCCAGCAGCTTGGCGGGGACAGCTAACACTGAAGCTTTCTTT. This chain uses TRBV5-1 with TRBJ1-1; 7 positions agree with TRBD1. The trim removed 0 bases at V and 2 bases at J, leaving 4 bases unmatched. This CDR3 contains 15 residues. The V gene's germline CDR1 is SGHRS and CDR2 YFSETQ.

The CDR3 spells CSVEKQNLRNTIYF. CDR3 nucleotides: TGCAGCGTTGAAAAACAGAATCTACGAAACACCATATATTTT. This sequence joins TRBV29-1 and TRBJ1-3, with D unresolved. CDR1 and CDR2 (germline): SQVTM, ANQGSEA. V was trimmed by 2 bases and J by 5 bases, leaving 13 bases between them. This CDR3 is built from 14 residues.

In this sample, this clonotype turned up many times. The chain combines TRBV28 with TRBJ2-7; unclear D gene. Trimming shortened V by 4 bases and J by 2 bases, and 12 bases separated the two germline ends. The CDR3 covers 14 residues. Germline V gene sequence: CDR1 MDHEN, CDR2 SYDVKM. CDR3 sequence (DNA): TGTGCCAGCAGTTCCATGGACGAGACCTACGAGCAGTACTTC. Protein product: CASSSMDETYEQYF.

This chain joins TRBV6-5 and TRBJ1-1; D unclear. The V end was cut by 2 bases, the J end by 5 bases, with 12 bases between. This CDR3 is 14 amino acids long. CDR1 is MNHEY, CDR2 SVGAGI, per germline. DNA of the CDR3: TGTGCCAGCAGTTACCGGGCCGGCGGAACTGAAGCTTTCTTT. Its protein product is CASSYRAGGTEAFF.

This clonotype was observed a handful of times. The chain has TRBV7-2 and TRBJ2-4, with no clear D. CDR1 SGHTA and CDR2 FQGNSA come from the germline V gene. There are 15 residues in the CDR3. Between the trimmed V and J ends, which lost 0 bases and 3 bases, there was a span of 9 bases. The CDR3 spells CASSLARRGKNIQYF. The CDR3 nucleotides read TGTGCCAGCAGCTTAGCGCGGAGAGGCAAAAACATTCAGTACTTC.

This clonotype was seen ten or more times. The V call is TRBV9, the J call TRBJ2-1; 8 bases are a match to TRBD1. Trimming at V came to 3 bases and at J to 4 bases, leaving 12 bases not matched to a gene. CDR3 size: 17 residues. The germline V gene has CDR1 SGDLS and CDR2 YYNGEE. This CDR3 is CASSADPGGMPYNEQFF. The CDR3 DNA is TGTGCCAGCAGCGCCGACCCAGGGGGCATGCCGTACAATGAGCAGTTCTTC.

This clonotype was detected ten times or more. V gene TRBV7-8 combines with J gene TRBJ2-1; 8 bases map to TRBD2. The CDR3 contains 17 residues. Trimming removed 5 bases from V and 2 bases from J; junction bases left unmatched: 11. The germline V gene encodes CDR1 SGHVS and CDR2 FQNEAQ. The CDR3: CASSPMFGRGAYNEQFF. The DNA for the CDR3 is TGTGCCAGCAGCCCGATGTTCGGGAGGGGAGCCTACAATGAGCAGTTCTTC.

This clonotype was found a few times. J is TRBJ1-2 and V is TRBV7-9, with 8 bases identical to TRBD1. The J segment lost 7 bases and the V segment lost 4 bases, leaving 11 bases of the junction unmatched. The CDR3 runs 15 residues. Germline CDR1 is SEHNR and CDR2 is FQNEAQ (reference sequence). CDR3 residues: CASSSSGGQGGGYTF. The CDR3 DNA reads TGTGCCAGCAGCTCCTCCGGAGGACAGGGAGGTGGCTACACCTTC. The full variable domain, rest sourced from reference TRBV7-9 and TRBJ1-2, is DTGVSQNPRHKITKRGQNVTFRCDPISEHNRLYWYRQTLGQGPEFLTYFQNEAQLEKSRLLSDRFSAERPKGSFSTLEIQRTEQGDSAMYLCASSSSGGQGGGYTFGSGTRLTVV.

This clonotype was detected many times. The chain recombines TRBV20-1 with TRBJ1-1; D is uncertain. The V and J ends lost 1 base and 1 base respectively, with 7 bases between them. Germline lookup yields CDR1 DFQATT and CDR2 SNEGSKA (reference sequence). CDR3 length: 13 amino acids. The CDR3 DNA sequence: TGCAGTGCTAGAGGGCAGGCGAACACTGAAGCTTTCTTT. Translating gives CSARGQANTEAFF.

This clonotype turned up a few times. V and J are TRBV7-9 and TRBJ2-3; 7 bases agree with TRBD1. The CDR3 length is 20 residues. Germline V CDR1 and CDR2: SEHNR, FQNEAQ (reference sequence). The ends lost 5 bases at V and 1 base at J; junction bases unmatched: 21. The CDR3 is CASSRPGQISSWSGTDTQYF. DNA for the CDR3: TGTGCCAGCAGCCGTCCGGGACAGATCTCCTCATGGAGTGGCACAGATACGCAGTATTTT.

The rearrangement joins TRBV11-2 to TRBJ2-2; a weak D match, TRBD2 (5 bases). Germline V gives CDR1 SGHAT, CDR2 FQNNGV. The CDR3 is made up of 13 amino acids. V gave up 7 bases and J gave up 2 bases, with 8 bases separating them. CDR3 loop: CASNGVNTGELFF. The CDR3 DNA follows: TGTGCCAGCAACGGGGTCAACACCGGGGAGCTGTTTTTT. The variable domain in full, with the rest retrieved from reference TRBV11-2 and TRBJ2-2, is EAGVAQSPRYKIIEKRQSVAFWCNPISGHATLYWYQQILGQGPKLLIQFQNNGVVDDSQLPKDRFSAERLKGVDSTLKIQPAKLEDSAVYLCASNGVNTGELFFGEGSRLTVL.